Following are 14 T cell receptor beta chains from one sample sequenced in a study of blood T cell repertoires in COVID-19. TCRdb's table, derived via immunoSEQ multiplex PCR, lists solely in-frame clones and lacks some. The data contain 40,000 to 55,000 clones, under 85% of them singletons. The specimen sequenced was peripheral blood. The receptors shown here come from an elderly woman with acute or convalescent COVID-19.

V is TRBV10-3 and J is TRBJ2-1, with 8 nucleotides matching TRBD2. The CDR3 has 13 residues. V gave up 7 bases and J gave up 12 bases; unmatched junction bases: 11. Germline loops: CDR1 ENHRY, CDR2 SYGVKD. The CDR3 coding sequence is TGTGCCATCAAGAGGGGTAGCGGGGAGGGGCAGTTCTTC. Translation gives CAIKRGSGEGQFF.

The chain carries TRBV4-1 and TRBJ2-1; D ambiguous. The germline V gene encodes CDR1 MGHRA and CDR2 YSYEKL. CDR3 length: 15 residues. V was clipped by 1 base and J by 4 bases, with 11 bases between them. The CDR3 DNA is TGCGCCAGCAGCCAAGGTTTGGGCCCTTACAATGAGCAGTTCTTC. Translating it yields CASSQGLGPYNEQFF.

The CDR3 DNA sequence: TGTGCCAGCAGCATCGGACAGGCGAACACTGAAGCTTTCTTT. This gives the protein CASSIGQANTEAFF. The rearrangement uses TRBV5-6 and TRBJ1-1; 7 nucleotides align to TRBD1. CDR1 is SGHDT and CDR2 is YYEEEE in the germline V gene. The CDR3 consists of 14 residues. After removal of 4 bases from V and 1 base from J, the junction contained 4 bases not matched to a gene.

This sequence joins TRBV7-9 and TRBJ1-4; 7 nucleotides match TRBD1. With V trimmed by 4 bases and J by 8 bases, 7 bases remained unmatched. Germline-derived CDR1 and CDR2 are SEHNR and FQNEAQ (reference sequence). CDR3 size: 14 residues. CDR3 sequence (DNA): TGTGCCAGCAGCTCGACAGGGATTAGCGAAAAACTGTTTTTT. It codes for CASSSTGISEKLFF.

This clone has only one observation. The CDR3, as DNA: TGTGCCAGCAGCTCTACAGGGCATAACTATGGCTACACCTTC. The encoded protein is CASSSTGHNYGYTF. This chain connects TRBV7-2 to TRBJ1-2; the D gene is possibly TRBD1 (6 bases). In germline, CDR1 is SGHTA, CDR2 FQGNSA. The CDR3 spans 14 residues. Trimming took off 4 bases at V and 1 base at J, with 10 bases between the two ends.

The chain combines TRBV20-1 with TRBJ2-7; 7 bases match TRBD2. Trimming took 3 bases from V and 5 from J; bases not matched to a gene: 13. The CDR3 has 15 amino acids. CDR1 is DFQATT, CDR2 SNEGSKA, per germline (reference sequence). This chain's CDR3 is CSASQSGAEPHEQYF. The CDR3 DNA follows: TGCAGTGCTAGTCAGAGCGGGGCCGAGCCCCACGAGCAGTACTTC.

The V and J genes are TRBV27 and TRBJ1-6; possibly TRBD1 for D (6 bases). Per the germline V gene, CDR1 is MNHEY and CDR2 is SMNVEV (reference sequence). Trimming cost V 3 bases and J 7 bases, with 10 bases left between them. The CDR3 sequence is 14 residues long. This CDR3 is CASSFSGENSPLHF. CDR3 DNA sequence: TGTGCCAGCAGTTTCTCAGGGGAGAATTCACCCCTCCACTTT.

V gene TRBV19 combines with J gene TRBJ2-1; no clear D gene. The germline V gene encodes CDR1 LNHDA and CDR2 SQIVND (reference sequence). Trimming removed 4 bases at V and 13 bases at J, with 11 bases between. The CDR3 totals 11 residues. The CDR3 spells CASSNIANQFF. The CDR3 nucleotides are TGTGCCAGTAGTAACATAGCTAATCAGTTCTTC.

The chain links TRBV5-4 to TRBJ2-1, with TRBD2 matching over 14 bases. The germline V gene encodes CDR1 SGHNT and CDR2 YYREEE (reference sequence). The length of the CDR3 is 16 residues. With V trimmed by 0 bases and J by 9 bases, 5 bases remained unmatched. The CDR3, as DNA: TGTGCCAGCAGCTTGGGACTAGCGGGAGGGAACACTGAGCAGTTCTTC. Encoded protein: CASSLGLAGGNTEQFF.

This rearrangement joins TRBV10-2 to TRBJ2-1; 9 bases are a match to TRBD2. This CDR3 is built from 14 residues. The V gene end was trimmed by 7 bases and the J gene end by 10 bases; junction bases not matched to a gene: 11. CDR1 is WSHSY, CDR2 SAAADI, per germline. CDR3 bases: TGCGCCAGCATCCCGGTAGCGGGAGCATCGGAGCAGTTCTTC. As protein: CASIPVAGASEQFF.

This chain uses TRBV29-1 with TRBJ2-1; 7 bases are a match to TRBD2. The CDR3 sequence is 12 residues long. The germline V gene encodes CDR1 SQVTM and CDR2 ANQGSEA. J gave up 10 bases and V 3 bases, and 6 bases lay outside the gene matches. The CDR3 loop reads CSVDRPAGEQFF. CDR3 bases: TGCAGCGTTGACCGGCCAGCGGGGGAGCAGTTCTTC.

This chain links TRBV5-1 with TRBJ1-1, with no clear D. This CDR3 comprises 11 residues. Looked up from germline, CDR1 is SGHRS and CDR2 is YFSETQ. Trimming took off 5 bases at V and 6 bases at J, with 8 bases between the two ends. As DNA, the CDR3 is TGCGCCAGCAGAGACGGGGCTGAAGCTTTCTTT. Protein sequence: CASRDGAEAFF.

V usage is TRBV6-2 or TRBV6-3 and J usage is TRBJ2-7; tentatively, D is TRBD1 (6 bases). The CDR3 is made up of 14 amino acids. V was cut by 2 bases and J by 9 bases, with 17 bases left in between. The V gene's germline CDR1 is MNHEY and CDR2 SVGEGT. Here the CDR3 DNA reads TGTGCCAGCAGTTACACCCGGACAGCCATAGGGCAGTACTTC. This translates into CASSYTRTAIGQYF.

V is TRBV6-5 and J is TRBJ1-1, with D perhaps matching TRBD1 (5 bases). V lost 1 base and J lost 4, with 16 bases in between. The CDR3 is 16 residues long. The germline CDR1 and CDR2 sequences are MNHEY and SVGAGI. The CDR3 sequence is CASSYLSPGGTTEAFF. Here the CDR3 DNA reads TGTGCCAGCAGTTACTTGAGTCCGGGGGGAACCACTGAAGCTTTCTTT.